This T cell receptor (beta chain) appears in the sequencing data of a study of cytomegalovirus exposure and HLA in healthy donors. Study results and limitations: Among the most significant clusters, several appeared linked to common viral pathogens in a later analysis.

As to this clone: Its antigen is not identified.

The PCR used 60 Vbeta and 13 Jbeta primers. Generated by immunoSEQ multiplex PCR, the TCRdb table keeps only in-frame clones and is missing some. Reported are tens of thousands of clones; the ten largest clones contain less than 4.5%. Losses at the gene ends were 4 bases for V and 1 base for J; bases not matched to a gene: 4. CDR1 GTSNPN and CDR2 SVGIG come from the germline V gene (reference sequence). The CDR3 spans 14 residues. The chain carries TRBV30 and TRBJ1-3, with 7 bases that match TRBD1. Sequencing used PBMCs. This sequence originates from a woman aged 18-29 years in good health and CMV-seronegative. In DNA, the CDR3 is TGTGCCTGGACAGGGGGGCTTTCTGGAAACACCATATATTTT. Residues: CAWTGGLSGNTIYF.